Sequencing of this T cell receptor beta chain was carried out in a study of T cells in Graves' hyperthyroidism and ophthalmopathy. Study results and caveats: Ophthalmopathy was identified by the model a median 6.5 months ahead of onset.

TCR beta CDR3 region amplification was performed from RNA transcripts. HTBI primers were used for first-round RT-PCR of the TCR CDR3. One entry per CDR3 protein results from TCRdb running MiXCR on the multiplex PCR reads. The sample includes 750,000 to 950,000 distinct CDR3 sequences, 38% of them seen just once. From germline, CDR1 is SGHVS and CDR2 FQNEAQ. CDR3 length equals 16 residues. Trimming removed 3 bases from V and 5 bases from J, with 19 bases in between. A remark on this clonotype: Its antigen is unknown.

The sequence was collected from a man in his late teens or twenties with Graves' hyperthyroidism. The material sequenced was blood. The rearrangement joins TRBV7-8 to TRBJ1-1; D is possibly TRBD1 (5 bases). The CDR3 sequence is CASSFLQGIPKTEAFF. CDR3 sequence (DNA): TGTGCCAGCAGCTTCCTCCAGGGAATTCCGAAAACTGAAGCTTTCTTT.